The T cell receptor (beta chain) under discussion was sequenced for a study of CD8 T cells in Susac syndrome (dated by TCRdb to between 2017 and 2020). About the study as a whole: Repertoire sequencing was used to test whether CD8+ T cell activation and differentiation in Susac syndrome was antigen driven. The clonality of the CD8+ T cell repertoire was compared across around twelve healthy donors, around 14 Susac syndrome patients and about 15 multiple sclerosis patients.

Trimming leaves V shorter by 0 bases and J shorter by 3 bases, with the junction holding 6 bases beyond the gene matches. The germline V gene (reference sequence) provides CDR1 SGHNT and CDR2 YYREEE. From the cysteine up to the phenylalanine, the CDR3 has a length of 16 residues. Only the CDR3 portion is preserved as DNA: 48 bases, with reading frame beginning at the first base. The paper's findings and limits, for the study overall: The study acknowledged that relatively few individuals were included in the TCR sequencing and HLA analysis.

High-throughput TCR beta sequencing profiled peripheral blood CD8+ and CD4+ T cells from healthy donors, Susac syndrome patients and multiple sclerosis patients. The multiple sclerosis controls were treatment-naive patients whose relapsing-remitting disease, either stable or active, fulfilled the revised McDonald criteria. Bulk CD8+ and CD4+ T cells were purified by magnetic negative isolation, while CD8+ TEMRA cells were enriched using FACS. Blood was drawn into EDTA tubes, processed within 24 hours, and PBMCs were isolated by density gradient centrifugation. PBMCs intended for TCR sequencing were frozen in liquid nitrogen and were later thawed in a 37 degrees C water bath. Purity of sorted or isolated CD4+, CD8+ and CD8+ TEMRA cells was at least 90%. In the case of this clonotype: Its antigen has not been determined. No quality values exist for individual bases; no much larger clone is one base distant.

RNA was extracted with the RNeasy kit and about 0.5 to 1 ug was reverse transcribed using random hexamers. The immunoSEQ multiplex PCR assay, covering 54 Vbeta and 13 Jbeta segments, was used to amplify TCR beta CDR3 regions. To correct PCR amplification bias, a synthetic template baseline was used for both primer optimization and computational correction. Per the source publication's procedure: Reads were assigned to V, D and J genes according to IMGT and analyzed in immunoSEQ Analyzer, with only productive sequences retained. To calculate clonality, Shannon entropy was normalized by log2 of the number of productive unique sequences and then subtracted from one. For each patient and control, public and private clones were evaluated among the 100 most prevalent clones. A clone was defined as Susac-specific if it was absent from the healthy and MS cohorts, from roughly 1,000 published viral clones and from other ImmuneACCESS disease sequences. TCRdb redid the processing of the public reads, applying fastp at Q25 and MiXCR, and retained in-frame beta chains. Merged by CDR3 protein, the rows form single entries marked with the most common genes and DNA. TCRdb, not the original authors, processed these V and J calls. This sample lists 250,000 to 300,000 distinct CDR3 sequences; 89% were detected once. 0.18% of the sample belongs to the ten largest clones.

This TCR derives from a human donor with multiple sclerosis. The specimen was CD8+ T cells from PBMCs. The V and J genes are TRBV5-4 and TRBJ2-7; 10 bases in between match TRBD2. The nucleotide sequence is TGTGCCAGCAGCTTGGATTCACTAGCGGGAAACTACGAGCAGTACTTC. It is translated as CASSLDSLAGNYEQYF. The full variable domain, with segments outside the CDR3 supplied by the reference TRBV5-4 and TRBJ2-7 proteins, appears as ETGVTQSPTHLIKTRGQQVTLRCSSQSGHNTVSWYQQALGQGPQFIFQYYREEENGRGNFPPRFSGLQFPNYSSELNVNALELDDSALYLCASSLDSLAGNYEQYFGPGTRLTVT.